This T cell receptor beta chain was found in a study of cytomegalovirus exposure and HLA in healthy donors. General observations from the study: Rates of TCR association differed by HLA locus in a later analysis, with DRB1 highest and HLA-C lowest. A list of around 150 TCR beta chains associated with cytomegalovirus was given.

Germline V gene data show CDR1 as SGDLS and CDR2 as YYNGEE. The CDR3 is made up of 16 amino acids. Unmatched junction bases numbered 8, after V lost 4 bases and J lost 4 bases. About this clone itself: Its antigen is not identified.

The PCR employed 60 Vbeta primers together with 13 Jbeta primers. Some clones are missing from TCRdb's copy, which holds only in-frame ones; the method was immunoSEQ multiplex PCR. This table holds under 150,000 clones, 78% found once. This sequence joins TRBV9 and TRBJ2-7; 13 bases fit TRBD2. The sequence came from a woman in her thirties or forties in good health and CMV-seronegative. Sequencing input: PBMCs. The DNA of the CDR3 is TGTGCCAGCAGCTTACGGACTAGCGGGAGTACGTACGAGCAGTACTTC. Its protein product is CASSLRTSGSTYEQYF.